This TCR beta chain was identified during a study of cytomegalovirus exposure and HLA in healthy donors. CDR1 SGHDT and CDR2 YYEEEE come from the germline V gene. CDR3 size: 17 residues. V was pared by 4 bases and J by 1 base, with 17 bases between. The PCR contained 60 Vbeta and 13 Jbeta primers. Libraries were prepared by immunoSEQ multiplex PCR; TCRdb keeps only in-frame clonotypes and omits some of them. The sample has around 120,000 clones; around 84% are singletons. This clone has only one observation. This TCR came from a man between 18 and 35 years old in good health and CMV-seronegative. The chain has TRBV5-6 and TRBJ2-2, with D possibly TRBD1 on 6 matching bases. Sequencing was carried out using PBMCs. The CDR3 here is CASSRAGTHLNTGELFF. CDR3 in DNA: TGTGCCAGCAGCAGAGCCGGGACACATCTGAACACCGGGGAGCTGTTTTTT.